Here is one TCR beta chain with its context. The antigen remains undetermined. A single base separates this from a much larger clone, so it may be a read error. These data originate in a study of blood T cells in healthy people across ages. Looking at the study overall: Capturing about one barcoded beta molecule per two T cells was achieved by template switching. Findings of the study overall: Estimates of total diversity, which came from one million sequenced T cells, were considered to be underestimates. Donors of long life had a larger count of naive CD4+ cells and greater diversity than aged donors.

Primers used in a second PCR of roughly 6 to 11 cycles were a sample-barcoded 5' primer and a J-beta primer mix. Every cDNA was tagged by a template-switch adaptor with 12 random nucleotides. One entry per CDR3 protein results from TCRdb running MiXCR on the 5' RACE reads. Of roughly 900,000 distinct CDR3 sequences listed, more than 25% are singletons. Per the germline V gene, CDR1 is SGHRS and CDR2 is YFSETQ. With V trimmed by 2 bases and J by 7 bases, 15 bases remained unmatched. The length of the CDR3 is 17 residues. The V call is TRBV5-1, the J call TRBJ2-7, with TRBD1 identical over 10 bases. Sequenced: blood. The TCR sequence derives from a woman aged 80 or older in good health. CDR3: CASSFFPPGQGINEQYF. The CDR3 DNA sequence: TGCGCCAGCAGCTTCTTTCCTCCGGGACAGGGGATCAATGAGCAGTACTTC.